This TCR beta chain was documented in a study of identical twins. Germline V gene sequence: CDR1 SGHTA, CDR2 FQGNSA. The CDR3 is made up of 15 amino acids. With 5 bases clipped from V and 4 bases from J, the junction kept 6 bases outside the gene matches. At least ten counts were recorded for this clonotype. TCRdb reprocessed the 5' RACE reads via MiXCR and lists one record per CDR3 protein. The sample gives 550,000 to 700,000 distinct CDR3 sequences, 9.6% of which show up once; around 3.2% is in the top ten. This same sample was also taken into another study, of yellow fever vaccine responses in identical twins.

The sample comprised PBMCs. The source is a woman aged 18-29 years in good health. The chain employs TRBV7-2 and TRBJ1-2; 11 bases line up with TRBD1. As DNA, the CDR3 is TGTGCCAGCAGCCTAGGGACAGGGGGGACCTATGGCTACACCTTC. Translated, it gives CASSLGTGGTYGYTF. The full variable domain, rest sourced from reference TRBV7-2 and TRBJ1-2, is GAGVSQSPSNKVTEKGKDVELRCDPISGHTALYWYRQSLGQGLEFLIYFQGNSAPDKSGLPSDRFSAERTGGSVSTLTIQRTQQEDSAVYLCASSLGTGGTYGYTFGSGTRLTVV.